The 16 T cell receptor beta chains presented below share a single source sample, sequenced in a study of response to subunit inactivated influenza vaccine. Each CDR3 protein gets one entry after TCRdb re-called the RT-PCR reads with MiXCR. The sample carries 500,000 to 700,000 distinct CDR3 sequences, roughly 25% recorded once. Separately, the same data were catalogued under a study of T cells expressing NK-cell markers. That report notes: As the method of synthesis, 5'RACE template switching with UMIs yielded TCR beta cDNA.

Sequenced here: CD4+ T cells sorted from PBMCs, sampled 11 to 12 days after vaccination. The receptors were sampled from a man aged 50-59 years who received an inactivated influenza vaccine.

This chain connects TRBV20-1 to TRBJ1-1; TRBD1 is a possible D gene (5 bases). The germline V and J ends were trimmed by 3 bases and 3 bases, with 5 bases remaining between them. The CDR3 totals 11 residues. Germline-derived CDR1 and CDR2 are DFQATT and SNEGSKA (reference sequence). The CDR3 nucleotides read TGCAGTGCTAGCAGGGACACTGAAGCTTTCTTT. Its translation is CSASRDTEAFF.

The chain is built from TRBV16 and TRBJ2-5; the D gene could be TRBD1 or TRBD2 (5 bases each). The V gene's germline CDR1 is KGHSY and CDR2 FQNENV. V was clipped by 0 bases and J by 4 bases, with 21 bases between them. This CDR3 has 18 amino acids. CDR3: CASSQSSGQGIRGETQYF. CDR3 in DNA: TGTGCCAGCAGCCAATCAAGTGGCCAGGGAATACGGGGAGAGACCCAGTACTTC.

DNA of the CDR3: TGTGCCAGCAGTTACTCTGGGGGGTTGCTAGATACGCAGTATTTT. As protein: CASSYSGGLLDTQYF. The chain couples TRBV6-5 to TRBJ2-3; the D gene is possibly TRBD2 (6 bases). The CDR3 runs to 15 residues. CDR1 and CDR2 (germline): MNHEY, SVGAGI. The germline V and J ends were trimmed by 0 bases and 5 bases, with 12 bases remaining between them.

This clonotype occurred a few times. The chain has TRBV7-8 and TRBJ2-1; no definite D call. This CDR3 comprises 15 residues. The V gene lost 3 bases and the J gene lost 0 bases, with 9 bases spanning the gap. Germline V gene lookup returns CDR1 SGHVS and CDR2 FQNEAQ. This CDR3 reads CASSFFGSSYNEQFF. The CDR3 coding sequence is TGTGCCAGCAGCTTCTTTGGAAGCTCCTACAATGAGCAGTTCTTC.

This clonotype appeared a few times. This chain uses TRBV25-1 with TRBJ2-7; D might be TRBD1 or TRBD2, each matching 5 bases. This CDR3 has 14 amino acids. V was shortened by 3 bases and J by 3 bases, with 12 bases between the two germline ends. Germline values: CDR1 MGHDK, CDR2 SYGVNS. In nucleotides, the CDR3 is TGTGCCAGCAGTGATGGGGGAAGTTTCTACGAGCAGTACTTC. Protein product: CASSDGGSFYEQYF.

This clonotype has a count of ten or more. The chain links TRBV5-1 to TRBJ2-1, with D maybe TRBD1 (6 bases). Germline V gene lookup returns CDR1 SGHRS and CDR2 YFSETQ. This CDR3 spans 15 amino acids. V lost 3 bases and J lost 6, with 16 bases in between. CDR3 protein: CASSSRGGGGNEQFF. CDR3 bases: TGCGCCAGCAGCTCCAGGGGTGGTGGGGGCAATGAGCAGTTCTTC.

The chain is built from TRBV4-3 and TRBJ2-4, with 9 bases identical to TRBD1. CDR3 length: 17 residues. Trimming cost V 0 bases and J 6 bases; bases outside gene matches: 9. Germline-derived CDR1 and CDR2 are LGHNA and YSLEER. CDR3 in amino acids: CASSQDSGTGYRNIQYF. The CDR3 DNA sequence: TGCGCCAGCAGCCAAGATTCCGGGACAGGGTATAGAAACATTCAGTACTTC.

The chain has TRBV29-1 and TRBJ2-7; 10 nucleotides match TRBD1. Germline V lookup: CDR1 SQVTM, CDR2 ANQGSEA. V lost 2 bases to trimming and J lost 3 bases; unmatched junction nucleotides: 4. The CDR3 extends over 14 amino acids. The CDR3 nucleotides read TGCAGCGTTGAAACCGGGACAGGGGACTACGAGCAGTACTTC. Its translation is CSVETGTGDYEQYF.

The sample holds a few counts of this clonotype. CDR3 amino acids: CASSQDWTSGGELFF. CDR3 coding DNA: TGCGCCAGCAGCCAAGATTGGACTAGCGGCGGGGAGCTGTTTTTT. This sequence joins TRBV4-3 and TRBJ2-2; 10 nucleotides match TRBD2. With 0 bases clipped from V and 7 bases from J, the junction kept 2 bases outside the gene matches. The CDR3 is made up of 15 amino acids. CDR1 and CDR2 (germline): LGHNA, YSLEER.

This clonotype has more than one count but fewer than ten. The chain couples TRBV18 to TRBJ2-7; no definite D call. Per the germline V gene, CDR1 is KGHSH and CDR2 is LQKENI. This CDR3 is built from 15 residues. V lost 0 bases to trimming and J lost 5 bases, with 14 bases between them. CDR3 amino acids: CASSPPMASPHEQYF. The DNA of the CDR3 is TGTGCCAGCTCACCACCGATGGCCTCCCCTCACGAGCAGTACTTC.

This chain joins TRBV21-1 and TRBJ1-2; TRBD1 is the table's D call, not checked against the DNA. TRBV21-1 corresponds to a pseudogene. The CDR3 is 16 amino acids. CDR3 amino acids: CASSNTTGEGSYGYTF. The CDR3 nucleotides are TGTGCCAGCAGCAATACAACAGGGGAGGGAAGCTATGGCTACACCTTC.

This clonotype showed up just a few times. The V call is TRBV12-3 or TRBV12-4, the J call TRBJ2-4; possibly TRBD2 for D (6 bases). The germline V and J ends were trimmed by 4 bases and 0 bases, with 16 bases remaining between them. The CDR3 consists of 17 residues. The CDR3 coding sequence is TGTGCCAGCAGTTACACCGGGACTGCTCTAGCCAAAAACATTCAGTACTTC. It yields the protein CASSYTGTALAKNIQYF.

The chain uses TRBV5-1 and TRBJ2-1, with 7 bases aligning to TRBD1. Germline CDR1 is SGHRS and CDR2 is YFSETQ. This CDR3 spans 15 amino acids. J lost 6 bases, V lost 4 bases, and 10 bases had no gene match. CDR3 residues: CASSNRQGTGNEQFF. The CDR3 DNA follows: TGCGCCAGCAGCAACAGACAGGGAACGGGCAATGAGCAGTTCTTC. Together with reference TRBV5-1 and TRBJ2-1, the CDR3 gives the full variable domain: KAGVTQTPRYLIKTRGQQVTLSCSPISGHRSVSWYQQTPGQGLQFLFEYFSETQRNKGNFPGRFSGRQFSNSRSEMNVSTLELGDSALYLCASSNRQGTGNEQFFGPGTRLTVL.

The chain uses TRBV5-1 and TRBJ2-5; TRBD1 matches 10 bases. Trimming at V came to 4 bases and at J to 3 bases, leaving 6 bases not matched to a gene. The germline V gene encodes CDR1 SGHRS and CDR2 YFSETQ. There are 15 residues in the CDR3. CDR3 bases: TGCGCCAGCAGCAGAGCCGGGACAGGGGAAGAGACCCAGTACTTC. It is translated as CASSRAGTGEETQYF.

The chain links TRBV6-2 or TRBV6-3 to TRBJ2-3; D is tentatively TRBD1 or TRBD2 (5 bases each). This CDR3 spans 15 amino acids. V shed 3 bases and J shed 6 bases, with 16 bases lying between them. Germline-derived CDR1 and CDR2 are MNHEY and SVGEGT. CDR3 protein: CASSYLGRDGDTQYF. Here the CDR3 DNA reads TGTGCCAGCAGTTATCTAGGACGGGACGGCGATACGCAGTATTTT.

The chain links TRBV6-2 or TRBV6-3 to TRBJ2-7; D is tentatively TRBD1 or TRBD2 (5 bases each). Germline values: CDR1 MNHEY, CDR2 SVGEGT. This CDR3 contains 13 residues. V was cut by 2 bases and J by 7 bases, with 12 bases left in between. CDR3: CASSYTGTQEQYF. CDR3 coding DNA: TGTGCCAGCAGTTACACCGGGACCCAAGAGCAGTACTTC.